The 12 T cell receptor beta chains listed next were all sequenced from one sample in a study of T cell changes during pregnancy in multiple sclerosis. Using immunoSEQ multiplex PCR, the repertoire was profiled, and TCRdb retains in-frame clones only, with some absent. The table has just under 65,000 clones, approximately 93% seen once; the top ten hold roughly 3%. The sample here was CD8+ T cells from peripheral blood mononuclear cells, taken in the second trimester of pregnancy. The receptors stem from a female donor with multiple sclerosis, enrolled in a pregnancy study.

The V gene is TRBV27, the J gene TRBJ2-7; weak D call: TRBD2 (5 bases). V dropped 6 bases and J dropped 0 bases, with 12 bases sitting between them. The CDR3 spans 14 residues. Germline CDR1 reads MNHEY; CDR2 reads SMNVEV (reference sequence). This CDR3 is CASRDLTNSYEQYF. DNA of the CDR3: TGTGCCAGCAGGGACTTGACAAACTCCTACGAGCAGTACTTC.

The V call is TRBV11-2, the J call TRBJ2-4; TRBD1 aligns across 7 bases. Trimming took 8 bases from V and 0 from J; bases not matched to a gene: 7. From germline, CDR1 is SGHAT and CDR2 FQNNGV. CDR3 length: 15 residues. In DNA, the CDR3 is TGTGCCAGCCAGGGGGAGACTCAAGCCAAAAACATTCAGTACTTC. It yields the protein CASQGETQAKNIQYF.

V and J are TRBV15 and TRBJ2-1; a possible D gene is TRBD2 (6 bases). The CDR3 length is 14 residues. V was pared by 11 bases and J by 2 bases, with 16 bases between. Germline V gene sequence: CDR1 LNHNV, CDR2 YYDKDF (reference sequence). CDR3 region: CAARGGETYNEQFF. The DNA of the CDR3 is TGTGCCGCCCGTGGCGGGGAGACCTACAATGAGCAGTTCTTC.

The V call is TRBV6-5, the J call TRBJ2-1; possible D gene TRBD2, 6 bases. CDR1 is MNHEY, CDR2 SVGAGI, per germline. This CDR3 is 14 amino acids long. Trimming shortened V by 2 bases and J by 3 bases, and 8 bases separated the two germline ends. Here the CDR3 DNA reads TGTGCCAGCAGTTACGTTAGCGGCTACAATGAGCAGTTCTTC. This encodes CASSYVSGYNEQFF.

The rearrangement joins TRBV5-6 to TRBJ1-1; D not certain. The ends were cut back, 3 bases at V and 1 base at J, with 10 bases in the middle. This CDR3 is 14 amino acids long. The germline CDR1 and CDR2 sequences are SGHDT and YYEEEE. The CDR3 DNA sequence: TGTGCCAGCAGCTCCTTAGAGGAGAACACTGAAGCTTTCTTT. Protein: CASSSLEENTEAFF.

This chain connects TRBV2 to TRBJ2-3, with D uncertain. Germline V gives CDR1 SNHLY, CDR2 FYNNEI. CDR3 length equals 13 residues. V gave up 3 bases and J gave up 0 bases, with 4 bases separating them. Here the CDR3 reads CASSDRSTDTQYF. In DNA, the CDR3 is TGTGCCAGCAGTGACAGGAGCACAGATACGCAGTATTTT.

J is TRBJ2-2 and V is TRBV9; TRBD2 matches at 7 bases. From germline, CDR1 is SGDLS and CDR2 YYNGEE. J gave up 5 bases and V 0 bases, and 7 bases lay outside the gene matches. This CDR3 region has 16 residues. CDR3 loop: CASSVAKAGATGELFF. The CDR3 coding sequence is TGTGCCAGCAGCGTAGCTAAGGCGGGAGCTACCGGGGAGCTGTTTTTT.

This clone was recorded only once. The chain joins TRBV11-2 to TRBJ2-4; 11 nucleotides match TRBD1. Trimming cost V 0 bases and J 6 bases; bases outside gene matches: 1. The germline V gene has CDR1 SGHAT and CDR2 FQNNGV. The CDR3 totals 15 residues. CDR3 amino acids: CASSLDGTGGNIQYF. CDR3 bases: TGTGCCAGCAGCTTAGACGGGACAGGGGGAAACATTCAGTACTTC.

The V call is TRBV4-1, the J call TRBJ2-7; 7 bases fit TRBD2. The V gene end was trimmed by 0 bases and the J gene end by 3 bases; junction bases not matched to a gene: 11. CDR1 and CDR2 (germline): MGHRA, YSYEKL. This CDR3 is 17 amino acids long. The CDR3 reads CASSQDSSGLVYYEQYF. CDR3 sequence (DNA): TGCGCCAGCAGCCAAGATTCGTCCGGACTAGTTTACTACGAGCAGTACTTC.

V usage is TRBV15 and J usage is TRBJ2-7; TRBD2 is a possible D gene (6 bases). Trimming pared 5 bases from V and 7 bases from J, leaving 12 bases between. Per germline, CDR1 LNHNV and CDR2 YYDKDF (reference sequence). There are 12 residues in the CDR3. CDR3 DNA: TGTGCCACCAGCTTCGGGAGACGGGAGCAGTACTTC. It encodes CATSFGRREQYF.

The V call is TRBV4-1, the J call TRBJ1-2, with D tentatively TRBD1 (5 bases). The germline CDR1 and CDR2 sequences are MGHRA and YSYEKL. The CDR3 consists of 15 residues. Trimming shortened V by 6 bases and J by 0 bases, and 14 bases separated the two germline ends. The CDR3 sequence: CASRKTGGTNYGYTF. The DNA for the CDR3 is TGCGCCAGCAGAAAAACTGGGGGGACTAACTATGGCTACACCTTC.

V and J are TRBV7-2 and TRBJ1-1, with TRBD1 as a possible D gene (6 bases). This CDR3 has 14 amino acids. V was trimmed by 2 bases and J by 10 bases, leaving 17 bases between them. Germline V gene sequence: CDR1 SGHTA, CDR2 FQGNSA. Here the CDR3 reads CASSLLWGTQSAFF. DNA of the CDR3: TGTGCCAGCAGCTTACTTTGGGGGACACAGTCAGCTTTCTTT. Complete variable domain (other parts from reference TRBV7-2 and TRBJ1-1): GAGVSQSPSNKVTEKGKDVELRCDPISGHTALYWYRQSLGQGLEFLIYFQGNSAPDKSGLPSDRFSAERTGGSVSTLTIQRTQQEDSAVYLCASSLLWGTQSAFFGQGTRLTVV.